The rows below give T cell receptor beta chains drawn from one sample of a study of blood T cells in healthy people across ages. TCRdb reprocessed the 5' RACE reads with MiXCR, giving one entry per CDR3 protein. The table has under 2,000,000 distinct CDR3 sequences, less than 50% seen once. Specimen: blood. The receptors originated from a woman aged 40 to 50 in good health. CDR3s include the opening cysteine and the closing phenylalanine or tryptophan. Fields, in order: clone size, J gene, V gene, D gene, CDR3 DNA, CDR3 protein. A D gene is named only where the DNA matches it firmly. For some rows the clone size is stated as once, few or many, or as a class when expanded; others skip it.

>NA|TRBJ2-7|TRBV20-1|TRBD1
TGCAGTGCCGGGACAGGGGGCATTATCTACGAGCAGTACTTC
CSAGTGGIIYEQYF
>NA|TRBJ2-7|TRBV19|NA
TGTGCCAGTAGTATGGGGTGGCTTCGAGAAGGCCAGTACTTC
CASSMGWLREGQYF
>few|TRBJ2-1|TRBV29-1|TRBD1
TGCAGCGTTGAAGGGGACAGGGAGTCCTACAATGAGCAGTTCTTC
CSVEGDRESYNEQFF
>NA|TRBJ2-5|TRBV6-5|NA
TGTGCCAGCAGTTCGTGGGGGTCTATGGGGGAGACCCAGTACTTC
CASSSWGSMGETQYF
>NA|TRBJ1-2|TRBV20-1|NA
TGCAGTGCTAGGGCGGGGGCTGGTAACTATGGCTACACCTTC
CSARAGAGNYGYTF
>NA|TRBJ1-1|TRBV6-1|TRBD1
TGTGCCAGCAGTGAAGCCCATTTCAGGGGGCTGAAGAACACTGAAGCTTTCTTT
CASSEAHFRGLKNTEAFF
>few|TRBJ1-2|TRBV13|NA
TGTGCCAGCAGCTTAGGCTTAGCCCCAGGGTCAGGCTACACCTTC
CASSLGLAPGSGYTF
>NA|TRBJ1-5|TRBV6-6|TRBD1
TGTGCCAGCAGGCTGACAGGGGGAGGTCAGCCCCAGCATTTT
CASRLTGGGQPQHF
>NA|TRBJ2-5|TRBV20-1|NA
TGCAGTGAAAGGACCTCTACAAGCAATGAGCAGTACTTC
CSERTSTSNEQYF
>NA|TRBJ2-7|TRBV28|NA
TGTGCCAACAGTCCATCCCGGGACTTTCCGGCGCAGTACTTC
CANSPSRDFPAQYF
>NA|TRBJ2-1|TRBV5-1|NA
TGCGCCAGCAGCTTGGAGCGTGTGTCTTCGGGGAATGAGCAGTTCTTC
CASSLERVSSGNEQFF
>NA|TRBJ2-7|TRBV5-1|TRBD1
TGCGCCAGCAGCTGGGGCGGGACAGGGAGCTCCTACAATGAGCAGTACTTC
CASSWGGTGSSYNEQYF
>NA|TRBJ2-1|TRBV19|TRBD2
TGTGCCAGTAGTATACCGACTAGCGGATATATTTCCTACAATGAGCAGTTCTTC
CASSIPTSGYISYNEQFF
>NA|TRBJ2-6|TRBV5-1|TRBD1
TGCGCCAGCAGCATCCTCCGGGACAGCGACTCTGGGGCCAACGTCCTGACTTTC
CASSILRDSDSGANVLTF
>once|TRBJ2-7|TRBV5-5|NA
TGTGCCAGCAGCCCCCAGGGTGGGAGCTCCTACAATGAGCAGTACTTC
CASSPQGGSSYNEQYF
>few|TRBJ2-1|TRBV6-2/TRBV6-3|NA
TGTGCCAGCAGTTATGAGGGGGGTGAGCAGTTCTTC
CASSYEGGEQFF
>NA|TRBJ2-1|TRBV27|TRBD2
TGTGCCAGCAGTTTCGGCGCGGGGGGATCCTACAATGAGCAGTTCTTC
CASSFGAGGSYNEQFF